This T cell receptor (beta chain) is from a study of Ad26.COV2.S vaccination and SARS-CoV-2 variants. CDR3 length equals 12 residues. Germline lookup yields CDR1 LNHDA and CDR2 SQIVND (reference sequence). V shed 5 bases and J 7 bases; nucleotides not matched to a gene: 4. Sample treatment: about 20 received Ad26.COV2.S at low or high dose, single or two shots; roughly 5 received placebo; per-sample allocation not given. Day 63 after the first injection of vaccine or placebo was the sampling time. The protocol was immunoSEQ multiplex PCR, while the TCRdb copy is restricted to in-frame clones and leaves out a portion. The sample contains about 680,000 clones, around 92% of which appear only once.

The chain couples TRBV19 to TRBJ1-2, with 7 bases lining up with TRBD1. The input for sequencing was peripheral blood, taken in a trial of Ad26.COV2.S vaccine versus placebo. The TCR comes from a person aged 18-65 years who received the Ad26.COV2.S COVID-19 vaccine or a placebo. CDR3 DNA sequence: TGTGCCAGTAGTGGGACAGATAGTGGCTACACCTTC. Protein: CASSGTDSGYTF.